This T cell receptor beta chain was captured by sequencing in a study of cytomegalovirus exposure and HLA in healthy donors. The study, taken as a whole, reports: Cytomegalovirus-associated TCR beta chains were listed, numbering roughly 150. The presence/absence work took it that sequencing depth was about the same across donors. Later work found most CMV-associated TCR beta chains apparently HLA-restricted.

The PCR was carried out with 60 Vbeta primers and 13 Jbeta primers. Clones were sequenced by immunoSEQ multiplex PCR, and TCRdb holds only the in-frame ones, with some missing. The sample lists about 140,000 clones; roughly 70% were seen once. Germline lookup yields CDR1 SGHRS and CDR2 YFSETQ. Trimming cost V 6 bases and J 0 bases; bases outside gene matches: 5. The length of the CDR3 is 16 residues. A note on this clone: Its specificity is not known.

This receptor was taken from a man in his thirties or forties in good health and CMV-seropositive. This rearrangement joins TRBV5-1 to TRBJ2-1; 11 nucleotides line up with TRBD2. The sequencing input was PBMCs. For the CDR3, the DNA is TGCGCCAGCAACGTAGCGGGAGGGTCCTCCTACAATGAGCAGTTCTTC. Translated: CASNVAGGSSYNEQFF.